This passage covers 4 T cell receptor beta chains from one sample sequenced in a study of cytomegalovirus exposure and HLA in healthy donors. Profiling relied on immunoSEQ multiplex PCR, and the TCRdb table lists in-frame clones only, not all of them. The repertoire includes 110,000 or so clones, about nine tenths of them detected once, and more than 2% sits in the top ten. The sequenced sample consisted of PBMCs. The source is a woman under 30 in good health and CMV-seronegative.

This chain connects TRBV13 to TRBJ2-3; 11 positions agree with TRBD2. The ends lost 4 bases at V and 1 base at J; junction bases unmatched: 13. Germline V gene sequence: CDR1 PRHDT, CDR2 FYEKMQ (reference sequence). The CDR3 is 19 residues long. In DNA, the CDR3 is TGTGCCAGCAGCTCCAGACTAGCGGGGACCACGAGGGGCACAGATACGCAGTATTTT. Amino acid sequence: CASSSRLAGTTRGTDTQYF. Complete variable domain (other parts from reference TRBV13 and TRBJ2-3): AAGVIQSPRHLIKEKRETATLKCYPIPRHDTVYWYQQGPGQDPQFLISFYEKMQSDKGSIPDRFSAQQFSDYHSELNMSSLELGDSALYFCASSSRLAGTTRGTDTQYFGPGTRLTVL.

The chain employs TRBV28 and TRBJ2-5, with D tentatively TRBD2 (6 bases). The length of the CDR3 is 17 residues. The V end was cut by 5 bases, the J end by 5 bases, with 24 bases between. Per the germline V gene, CDR1 is MDHEN and CDR2 is SYDVKM. CDR3 bases: TGTGCCAGCAGTCCCTTTCTCGGGACTCCCCTCGAGGAGACCCAGTACTTC. Amino acid sequence: CASSPFLGTPLEETQYF. Full variable domain (missing parts from reference TRBV28 and TRBJ2-5): DVKVTQSSRYLVKRTGEKVFLECVQDMDHENMFWYRQDPGLGLRLIYFSYDVKMKEKGDIPEGYSVSREKKERFSLILESASTNQTSMYLCASSPFLGTPLEETQYFGPGTRLLVL.

This clone occurred once. This chain links TRBV7-9 with TRBJ2-7, with a weak D call TRBD2 (5 bases). The germline gives CDR1 SEHNR, CDR2 FQNEAQ (reference sequence). V was shortened by 5 bases and J by 3 bases, with 17 bases between the two germline ends. This CDR3 has 15 residues. This CDR3 is CASSHPGIAGYEQYF. DNA of the CDR3: TGTGCCAGCAGCCATCCCGGGATTGCGGGCTACGAGCAGTACTTC.

A remark on this clone: One end of the junction fails to match germline, which may point to a read error. This chain joins TRBV28 and TRBJ1-1; D call uncertain. The germline V gene has CDR1 MDHEN and CDR2 SYDVKM. This CDR3 spans 11 amino acids. The CDR3 DNA reads TGTACCAGCACACGGGACACTGAAGCTTTCTTT. It codes for CTSTRDTEAFF. The whole variable domain, filled in from reference TRBV28 and TRBJ1-1, reads DVKVTQSSRYLVKRTGEKVFLECVQDMDHENMFWYRQDPGLGLRLIYFSYDVKMKEKGDIPEGYSVSREKKERFSLILESASTNQTSMYLCTSTRDTEAFFGQGTRLTVV.